The present entry profiles one TCR beta chain with its context. The data are from a study of shared clonotypes between healthy human individuals. Method: immunoSEQ multiplex PCR; TCRdb's copy keeps in-frame clones and lacks some. The data show roughly 2.2 million clones, with 85% to 95% seen just once and around 0.4% held by the top ten. What was sequenced was naive CD4+ T cells from PBMCs. The subset here: CD45RA+ positively selected. The receptor's source is a man between 18 and 29 years old in good health. Some clones in this sample may be carry-over from other donors' samples.

The CDR3 loop is CASSSAQGASETQYF. DNA of the CDR3: TGTGCCAGCAGCTCTGCCCAGGGGGCCTCGGAGACCCAGTACTTC. This chain joins TRBV5-4 and TRBJ2-5; 8 nucleotides match TRBD1. Germline CDR1 is SGHNT and CDR2 is YYREEE (reference sequence). The CDR3 is 15 residues long. V lost 3 bases, J lost 5 bases, and 9 bases stayed unmatched.